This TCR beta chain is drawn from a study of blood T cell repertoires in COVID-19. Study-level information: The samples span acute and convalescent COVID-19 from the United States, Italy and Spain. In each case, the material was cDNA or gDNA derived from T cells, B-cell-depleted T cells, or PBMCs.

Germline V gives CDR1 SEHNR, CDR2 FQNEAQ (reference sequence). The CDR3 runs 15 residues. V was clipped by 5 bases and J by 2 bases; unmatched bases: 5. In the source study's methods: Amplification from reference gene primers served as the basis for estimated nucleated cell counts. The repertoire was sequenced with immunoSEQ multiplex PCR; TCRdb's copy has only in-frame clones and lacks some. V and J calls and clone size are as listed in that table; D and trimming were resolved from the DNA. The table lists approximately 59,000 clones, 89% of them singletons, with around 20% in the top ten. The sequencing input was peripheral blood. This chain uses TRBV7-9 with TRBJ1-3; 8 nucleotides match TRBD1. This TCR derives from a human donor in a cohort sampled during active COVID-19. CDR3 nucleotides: TGTGCCAGCAGCCCTCGGACAGGGACTGGAAACACCATATATTTT. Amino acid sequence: CASSPRTGTGNTIYF.